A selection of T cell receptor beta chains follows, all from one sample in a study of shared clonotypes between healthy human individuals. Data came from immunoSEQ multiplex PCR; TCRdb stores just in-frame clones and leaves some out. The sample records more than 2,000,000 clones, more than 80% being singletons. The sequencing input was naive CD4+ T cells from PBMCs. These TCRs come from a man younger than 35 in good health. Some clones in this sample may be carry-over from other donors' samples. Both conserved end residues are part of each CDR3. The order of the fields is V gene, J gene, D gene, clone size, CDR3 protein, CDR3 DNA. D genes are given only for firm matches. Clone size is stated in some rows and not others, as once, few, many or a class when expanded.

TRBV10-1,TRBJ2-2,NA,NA,CASWDGTGELFF,TGCGCCAGCTGGGATGGAACCGGGGAGCTGTTTTTT
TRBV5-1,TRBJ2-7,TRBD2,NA,CASSFNSGTSSYEQYF,TGCGCCAGCAGCTTCAATAGCGGGACGAGCTCCTACGAGCAGTACTTC
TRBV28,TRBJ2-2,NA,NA,CASSLRSPGGATGELFF,TGTGCCAGCAGCCTACGCTCCCCTGGGGGGGCCACCGGGGAGCTGTTTTTT
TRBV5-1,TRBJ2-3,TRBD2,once,CASSLATSGITDTQYF,TGCGCCAGCAGCTTGGCCACTAGCGGGATCACAGATACGCAGTATTTT
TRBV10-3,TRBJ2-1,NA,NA,CAISPATFSYNEQFF,TGTGCCATCAGCCCCGCGACGTTCTCCTACAATGAGCAGTTCTTC
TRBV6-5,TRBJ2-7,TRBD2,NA,CASRPSGSPYEQYF,TGTGCCAGCAGACCCAGCGGGAGCCCCTACGAGCAGTACTTC
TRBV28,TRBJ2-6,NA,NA,CASSWGSGANVLTF,TGTGCCAGCTCTTGGGGCTCTGGGGCCAACGTCCTGACTTTC
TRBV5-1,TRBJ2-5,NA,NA,CASSLVGQIQETQYF,TGCGCCAGCAGCTTGGTTGGGCAGATCCAAGAGACCCAGTACTTC
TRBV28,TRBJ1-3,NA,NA,CASSSPPLGEKGNTIYF,TGTGCCAGCAGTTCACCCCCATTGGGGGAAAAGGGAAACACCATATATTTT
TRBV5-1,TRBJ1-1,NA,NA,CASSVDMLTEAFF,TGCGCCAGCAGCGTGGACATGCTCACTGAAGCTTTCTTT
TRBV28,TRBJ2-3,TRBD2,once,CASSLNSGNTDTQYF,TGTGCCAGCAGTTTAAATAGCGGGAACACAGATACGCAGTATTTT
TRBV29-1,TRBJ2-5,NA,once,CSGTPGHWSETQYF,TGCAGCGGCACCCCGGGACACTGGTCCGAGACCCAGTACTTC
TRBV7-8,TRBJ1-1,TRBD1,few,CASSTDRDTEAFF,TGTGCCAGCAGCACGGACAGGGACACTGAAGCTTTCTTT
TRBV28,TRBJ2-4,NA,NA,CASNRQPTDIQYF,TGTGCCAGCAATCGCCAGCCAACGGACATTCAGTACTTC
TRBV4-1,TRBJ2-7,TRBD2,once,CASSQRTSGTYEQYF,TGCGCCAGCAGCCAACGGACTAGCGGGACCTACGAGCAGTACTTC
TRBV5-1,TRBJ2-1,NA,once,CASSGGGNLGSQEQFF,TGCGCCAGCAGCGGTGGGGGAAACCTTGGGTCCCAGGAGCAGTTCTTC
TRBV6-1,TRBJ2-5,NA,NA,CASRVGRGQETQYF,TGTGCCAGCCGGGTAGGAAGAGGACAAGAGACCCAGTACTTC
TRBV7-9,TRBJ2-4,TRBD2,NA,CASSLASGRTKNIQYF,TGTGCCAGCAGCTTAGCTAGCGGGAGGACCAAAAACATTCAGTACTTC
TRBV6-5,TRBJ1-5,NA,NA,CASSYGAGGNQPQHF,TGTGCCAGCAGTTACGGTGCAGGGGGCAATCAGCCCCAGCATTTT
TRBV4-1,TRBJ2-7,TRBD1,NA,CASSRQGQGSHEQYF,TGCGCCAGCAGCCGCCAGGGACAGGGGTCGCACGAGCAGTACTTC
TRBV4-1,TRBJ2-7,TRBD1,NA,CASSQPMGQRPYEQYF,TGCGCCAGCAGCCAACCCATGGGACAGAGGCCCTACGAGCAGTACTTC
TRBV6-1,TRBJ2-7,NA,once,CASRLGGYLSYEQYF,TGTGCCAGCAGGCTCGGCGGGTACCTATCCTACGAGCAGTACTTC
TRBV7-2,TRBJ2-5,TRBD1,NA,CASSRRTGHQETQYF,TGTGCCAGCAGCCGCAGGACAGGCCACCAAGAGACCCAGTACTTC
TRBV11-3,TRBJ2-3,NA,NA,CASSDGANTDTQYF,TGTGCCAGCAGCGACGGCGCAAACACAGATACGCAGTATTTT
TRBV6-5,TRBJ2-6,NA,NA,CASTPSFSGANVLTF,TGTGCCAGCACCCCTTCTTTCTCTGGGGCCAACGTCCTGACTTTC
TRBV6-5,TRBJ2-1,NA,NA,CASRSSGDEQFF,TGTGCCAGCAGGTCTTCTGGTGATGAGCAGTTCTTC
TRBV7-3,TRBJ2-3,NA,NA,CASSLNSLLSGSDTQYF,TGTGCCAGCAGCTTAAACAGCCTCCTCTCGGGTTCGGATACGCAGTATTTT
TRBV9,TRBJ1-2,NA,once,CASSAGNYGYTF,TGTGCCAGCAGCGCAGGAAACTATGGCTACACCTTC
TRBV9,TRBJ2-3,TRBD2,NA,CASTSGSSDTQYF,TGTGCCTCCACTAGCGGGAGTTCAGATACGCAGTATTTT
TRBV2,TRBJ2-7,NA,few,CASRVGPTFYEQYF,TGTGCCAGCAGAGTGGGACCGACCTTCTACGAGCAGTACTTC
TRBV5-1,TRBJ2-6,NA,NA,CASRDGTILFSGANVLTF,TGCGCCAGCCGTGATGGAACGATACTCTTCTCTGGGGCCAACGTCCTGACTTTC
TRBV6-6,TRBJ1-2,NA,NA,CASSYSGANYGYTF,TGTGCCAGCAGTTACTCGGGCGCCAACTATGGCTACACCTTC
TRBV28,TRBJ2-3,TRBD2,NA,CASRVLAGESTDTQYF,TGTGCCAGCAGGGTACTAGCGGGAGAGAGCACAGATACGCAGTATTTT
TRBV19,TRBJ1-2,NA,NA,CASSDWSAGNYGYTF,TGTGCCAGTAGCGATTGGTCCGCCGGGAACTATGGCTACACCTTC
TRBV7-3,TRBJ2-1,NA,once,CASSYLAESSYNEQFF,TGTGCCAGCAGCTACTTAGCGGAGAGCTCCTACAATGAGCAGTTCTTC
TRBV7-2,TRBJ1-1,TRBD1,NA,CASNLGQGGTEAFF,TGTGCCAGCAACTTGGGACAGGGGGGCACTGAAGCTTTCTTT
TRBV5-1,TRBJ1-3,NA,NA,CASKVEGSGNTIYF,TGCGCCAGCAAAGTGGAGGGCTCTGGAAACACCATATATTTT
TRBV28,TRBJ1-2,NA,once,CASSLNPLDGYTF,TGTGCCAGCAGTTTAAACCCCCTGGATGGCTACACCTTC
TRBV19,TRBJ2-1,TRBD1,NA,CASSTTGLEQFF,TGTGCCAGTAGCACGACAGGGCTTGAGCAGTTCTTC
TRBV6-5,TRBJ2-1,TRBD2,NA,CASSYLFGGGEQFF,TGTGCCAGCAGTTACCTATTCGGGGGGGGAGAGCAGTTCTTC
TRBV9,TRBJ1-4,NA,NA,CASSVQGTNEKLFF,TGTGCCAGCAGCGTACAGGGAACTAATGAAAAACTGTTTTTT
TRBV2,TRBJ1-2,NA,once,CASSEVLTGQRSGYTF,TGTGCCAGCAGTGAAGTCCTAACGGGACAAAGGAGTGGCTACACCTTC
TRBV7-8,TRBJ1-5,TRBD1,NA,CASSLDYRGLNQPQHF,TGTGCCAGCAGCTTAGACTACAGGGGGTTAAATCAGCCCCAGCATTTT